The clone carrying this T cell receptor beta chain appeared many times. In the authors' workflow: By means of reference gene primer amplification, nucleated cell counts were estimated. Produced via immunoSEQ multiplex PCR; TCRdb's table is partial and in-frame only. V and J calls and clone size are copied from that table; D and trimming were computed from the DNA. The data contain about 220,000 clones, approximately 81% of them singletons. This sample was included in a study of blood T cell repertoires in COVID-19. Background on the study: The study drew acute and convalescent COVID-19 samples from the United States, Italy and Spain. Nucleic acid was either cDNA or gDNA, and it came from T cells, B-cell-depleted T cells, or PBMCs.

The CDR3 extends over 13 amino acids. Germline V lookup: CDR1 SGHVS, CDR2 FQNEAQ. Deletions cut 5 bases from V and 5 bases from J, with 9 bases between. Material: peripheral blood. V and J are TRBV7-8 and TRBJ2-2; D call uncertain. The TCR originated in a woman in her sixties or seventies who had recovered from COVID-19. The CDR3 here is CASSPVQTGELFF. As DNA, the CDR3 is TGTGCCAGCAGCCCCGTCCAGACCGGGGAGCTGTTTTTT. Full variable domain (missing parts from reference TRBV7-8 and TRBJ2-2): GAGVSQSPRYKVAKRGQDVALRCDPISGHVSLFWYQQALGQGPEFLTYFQNEAQLDKSGLPSDRFFAERPEGSVSTLKIQRTQQEDSAVYLCASSPVQTGELFFGEGSRLTVL.